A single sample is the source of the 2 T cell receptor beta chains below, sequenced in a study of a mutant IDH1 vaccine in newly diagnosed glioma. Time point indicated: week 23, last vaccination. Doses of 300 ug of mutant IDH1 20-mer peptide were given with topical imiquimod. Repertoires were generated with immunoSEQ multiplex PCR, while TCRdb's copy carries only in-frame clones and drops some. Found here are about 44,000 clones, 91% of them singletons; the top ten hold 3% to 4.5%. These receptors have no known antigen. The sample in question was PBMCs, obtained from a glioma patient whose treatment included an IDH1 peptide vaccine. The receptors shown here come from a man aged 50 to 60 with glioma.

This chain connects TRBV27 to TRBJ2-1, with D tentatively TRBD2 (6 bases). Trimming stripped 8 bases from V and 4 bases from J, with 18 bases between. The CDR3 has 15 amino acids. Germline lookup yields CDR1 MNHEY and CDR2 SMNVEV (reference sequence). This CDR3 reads CASAPSGPGYNEQFF. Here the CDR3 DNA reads TGTGCCAGCGCGCCCAGCGGGCCGGGTTACAATGAGCAGTTCTTC.

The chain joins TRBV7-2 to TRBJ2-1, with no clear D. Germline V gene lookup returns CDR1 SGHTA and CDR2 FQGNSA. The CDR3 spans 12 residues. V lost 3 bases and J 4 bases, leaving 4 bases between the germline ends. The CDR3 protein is CASSFQYNEQFF. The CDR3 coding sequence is TGTGCCAGCAGCTTTCAGTACAATGAGCAGTTCTTC.